Below are 10 T cell receptor beta chains sequenced from a single sample in a study of T cell clonotyping in hematopoietic cell transplantation. Time point denoted: recipient sample about 28 days before transplant, after cytoreduction. The protocol was immunoSEQ multiplex PCR, while the TCRdb copy is restricted to in-frame clones and leaves out a portion. Here the sample spans about 50,000 clones, 65% to 90% being singletons. This specimen was peripheral blood mononuclear cells, taken before stem cell transplant. These receptors all stem from a man aged 55 to 70 with biphenotypic leukemia. Some clones in this sample may be carry-over from other donors' samples.

The CDR3, as DNA: TGTGCCAGCAGTCGAGCGGGAGAAGATACGCAGTATTTT. It encodes CASSRAGEDTQYF. The genes are TRBV28 and TRBJ2-3; the match to TRBD2 covers 8 bases. J gave up 5 bases and V 5 bases, and 3 bases lay outside the gene matches. The CDR3 contains 13 residues. The V gene's germline CDR1 is MDHEN and CDR2 SYDVKM.

This chain links TRBV10-3 with TRBJ2-3; D is perhaps TRBD1 (6 bases). The V end was cut by 11 bases, the J end by 0 bases, with 15 bases between. The CDR3 runs 14 residues. CDR1 is ENHRY, CDR2 SYGVKD, per germline. CDR3 sequence reads: CAHTQGPSTDTQYF. In DNA, the CDR3 is TGTGCCCACACGCAGGGGCCTAGCACAGATACGCAGTATTTT.

This chain joins TRBV5-4 and TRBJ2-3; TRBD2 matches 8 bases. The CDR3 contains 19 residues. The junction had 15 bases not matched to a gene; V was cut back by 3 bases and J by 0 bases. Germline V gene data show CDR1 as SGHNT and CDR2 as YYREEE (reference sequence). The CDR3 DNA reads as TGTGCCAGCAGCTCTGAACCGGGACTAGATGCCTCTAGCACAGATACGCAGTATTTT. Encoded protein: CASSSEPGLDASSTDTQYF.

J is TRBJ1-1 and V is TRBV25-1, with D maybe TRBD1 (5 bases). The germline V gene has CDR1 MGHDK and CDR2 SYGVNS. The CDR3 consists of 17 residues. V gave up 10 bases and J gave up 1 base, with 25 bases separating them. The CDR3 region is CATSRGDPSFRNTEAFF. CDR3 sequence (DNA): TGTGCCACCTCTCGAGGGGACCCCAGCTTTAGGAACACTGAAGCTTTCTTT.

V is TRBV6-4 and J is TRBJ2-3, with D perhaps matching TRBD1 (6 bases). V was shortened by 5 bases and J by 3 bases, with 12 bases between the two germline ends. The CDR3 consists of 14 residues. The V gene's germline CDR1 is MRHNA and CDR2 SNTAGT. This chain's CDR3 is CASSHGGPTDTQYF. CDR3 bases: TGTGCCAGCAGTCATGGGGGCCCTACAGATACGCAGTATTTT.

V gene TRBV6-5 combines with J gene TRBJ2-7; TRBD1 matches at 9 bases. The CDR3 sequence is 14 residues long. From germline, CDR1 is MNHEY and CDR2 SVGAGI. The J segment lost 1 base and the V segment lost 6 bases, leaving 4 bases of the junction unmatched. CDR3 loop: CASSPGTGSYEQYF. The CDR3 bases are TGTGCCAGCAGCCCAGGGACAGGGTCCTACGAGCAGTACTTC.

V is TRBV7-6 and J is TRBJ2-2; D uncertain. The germline V and J ends were trimmed by 2 bases and 2 bases, with 6 bases remaining between them. Germline lookup yields CDR1 SGHVS and CDR2 FNYEAQ. CDR3 length: 14 amino acids. In DNA, the CDR3 is TGTGCCAGCAGCTTATCCCCAAACACCGGGGAGCTGTTTTTT. Encoded protein: CASSLSPNTGELFF.

This sequence joins TRBV10-3 and TRBJ2-2; 8 bases map to TRBD1. CDR1 is ENHRY, CDR2 SYGVKD, per germline. V shed 5 bases and J 5 bases; nucleotides not matched to a gene: 4. CDR3 size: 14 residues. The CDR3 loop reads CAISRTGQTGELFF. The CDR3 nucleotides read TGTGCCATCAGTAGGACAGGGCAGACCGGGGAGCTGTTTTTT.

The V call is TRBV6-5, the J call TRBJ1-2; 9 bases agree with TRBD1. The germline V gene has CDR1 MNHEY and CDR2 SVGAGI. CDR3 length: 14 amino acids. Trimming at V came to 6 bases and at J to 8 bases, leaving 10 bases not matched to a gene. CDR3 DNA sequence: TGTGCCAGCAGCCCTAATGGGGACAGGGAGGGCTACACCTTC. Translating gives CASSPNGDREGYTF.

This chain links TRBV4-1 with TRBJ2-3, with 11 positions matching TRBD2. This CDR3 spans 16 amino acids. Trimming took 4 bases from V and 4 from J; bases not matched to a gene: 7. Germline CDR1 reads MGHRA; CDR2 reads YSYEKL. CDR3 sequence reads: CASSPRTSGSADTQYF. CDR3 nucleotide sequence: TGCGCCAGCAGCCCCCGAACTAGCGGGAGCGCAGATACGCAGTATTTT.